Each of the 21 T cell receptor beta chains below was sequenced from the same sample in a study of beta chain features in type 1 diabetes. Of the isolated RNA, all was reverse transcribed, and so the sequenced material was expressed TCRB transcripts. Sequenced by immunoSEQ multiplex PCR; TCRdb stores in-frame clones only, minus some. This table holds approximately 340,000 clones, approximately 16% found once. The sequenced material came from naive CD4+ T cells from blood. These receptors originate from a woman in her late teens or twenties in good health.

For the CDR3, the DNA is TGTGCCAGCAGCTTATTTGGGGCTAGCGGCTACAATGAGCAGTTCTTC. Translating it yields CASSLFGASGYNEQFF. The chain recombines TRBV11-3 with TRBJ2-1; 7 positions agree with TRBD2. Unmatched junction bases numbered 7, after V lost 2 bases and J lost 3 bases. The CDR3 loop spans 16 amino acids. Germline V gene data show CDR1 as SGHNT and CDR2 as YENEEA.

The V and J genes are TRBV25-1 and TRBJ1-4, with a tentative D call TRBD1 (5 bases). Germline assignment: CDR1 MGHDK and CDR2 SYGVNS. The CDR3 contains 13 residues. The V and J ends lost 3 bases and 8 bases respectively, with 10 bases between them. This CDR3 is CASSDRVGEKLFF. CDR3 nucleotides: TGTGCCAGCAGTGACAGGGTCGGCGAAAAACTGTTTTTT.

The chain carries TRBV4-3 and TRBJ2-7, with a possible D match to TRBD2 (6 bases). This CDR3 is 14 amino acids long. V dropped 1 base and J dropped 7 bases, with 14 bases sitting between them. Germline V gene sequence: CDR1 LGHNA, CDR2 YSLEER. The CDR3 is CASSQGPLAREQYF. In DNA, the CDR3 is TGCGCCAGCAGCCAAGGGCCCCTAGCGCGGGAGCAGTACTTC.

The chain links TRBV7-8 to TRBJ1-5; D is uncertain. The V end was cut by 2 bases, the J end by 6 bases, with 14 bases between. The CDR3 consists of 15 residues. Germline CDR1 reads SGHVS; CDR2 reads FQNEAQ. This chain's CDR3 is CASSLSPGGGQPQHF. CDR3 nucleotide sequence: TGTGCCAGCAGCTTAAGTCCGGGTGGCGGTCAGCCCCAGCATTTT.

Only a few counts were recorded for this clone. This chain links TRBV28 with TRBJ2-5; a weak D match, TRBD2 (5 bases). Between the trimmed V and J ends, which lost 5 bases and 5 bases, there was a span of 9 bases. The CDR3 runs 12 residues. Germline CDR1 and CDR2: MDHEN and SYDVKM. CDR3 in DNA: TGTGCCAGCAGTGAGAGGGCCGAGACCCAGTACTTC. Amino acids: CASSERAETQYF.

The chain is built from TRBV19 and TRBJ2-1, with TRBD1 matching over 8 bases. Germline CDR1 LNHDA, CDR2 SQIVND (reference sequence). The CDR3 totals 14 residues. The trim removed 3 bases at V and 7 bases at J, leaving 5 bases unmatched. The CDR3 sequence: CASSIWTGTNEQFF. Here the CDR3 DNA reads TGTGCCAGTAGTATCTGGACAGGGACGAATGAGCAGTTCTTC.

The V call is TRBV19, the J call TRBJ2-1; a possible D gene is TRBD2 (5 bases). The V end was cut by 1 base, the J end by 5 bases, with 9 bases between. Germline CDR1 LNHDA, CDR2 SQIVND (reference sequence). The CDR3 has 14 residues. CDR3 sequence: CASSIVLANNEQFF. CDR3 DNA sequence: TGTGCCAGTAGTATAGTCCTAGCAAACAATGAGCAGTTCTTC.

This chain uses TRBV7-8 with TRBJ2-1; tentatively, D is TRBD2 (6 bases). V was trimmed by 2 bases and J by 6 bases, leaving 14 bases between them. Germline lookup yields CDR1 SGHVS and CDR2 FQNEAQ. The CDR3 has 15 residues. The CDR3 loop reads CASSLSRTTFNEQFF. Here the CDR3 DNA reads TGTGCCAGCAGCTTATCGAGGACTACATTCAATGAGCAGTTCTTC.

This chain connects TRBV30 to TRBJ1-5; D gene ambiguous. The CDR3 has 14 residues. Trimming took off 1 base at V and 9 bases at J, with 16 bases between the two ends. CDR1 and CDR2 (germline): GTSNPN, SVGIG (reference sequence). The CDR3 DNA reads TGTGCCTGGAGTGGTCGATCACCGGGTTGGCCCCAGCATTTT. Encoded protein: CAWSGRSPGWPQHF.

This chain connects TRBV7-2 to TRBJ2-2; 7 bases map to TRBD1. This CDR3 comprises 16 residues. Germline trimming cut 2 bases from V and 1 base from J; bases unmatched to any gene: 4. Germline V gene lookup returns CDR1 SGHTA and CDR2 FQGNSA. DNA of the CDR3: TGTGCCAGCAGCTTAAACCCAGGGGGGAACACCGGGGAGCTGTTTTTT. This sequence encodes CASSLNPGGNTGELFF.

The CDR3 is CASSITGFLLENTEAFF. CDR3 DNA: TGTGCCAGTAGTATAACAGGGTTTCTGCTCGAGAACACTGAAGCTTTCTTT. The gene calls are TRBV19 and TRBJ1-1; possibly TRBD1 for D (6 bases). The CDR3 is made up of 17 amino acids. Per the germline V gene, CDR1 is LNHDA and CDR2 is SQIVND (reference sequence). The V end was cut by 2 bases, the J end by 1 base, with 17 bases between.

The sample holds a few counts of this clone. This chain connects TRBV18 to TRBJ2-2; D possibly corresponds to TRBD1 (6 bases). Germline V gene data show CDR1 as KGHSH and CDR2 as LQKENI. The V gene lost 5 bases and the J gene lost 2 bases, with 18 bases spanning the gap. The CDR3 runs 17 residues. CDR3 sequence reads: CASSTRGPGQNTGELFF. In DNA, the CDR3 is TGTGCCAGCTCAACCAGAGGACCGGGACAAAACACCGGGGAGCTGTTTTTT.

There are a few counts of this clone. The CDR3 DNA is TGTGCCAGTAGACTAAACCGGGACTACAATGAGCAGTTCTTC. Translation gives CASRLNRDYNEQFF. The chain has TRBV19 and TRBJ2-1, with D perhaps matching TRBD2 (5 bases). Between the trimmed V and J ends, which lost 6 bases and 3 bases, there was a span of 12 bases. The CDR3 has 14 residues. CDR1 is LNHDA, CDR2 SQIVND, per germline (reference sequence).

The chain links TRBV5-1 to TRBJ2-5, with 10 bases matching TRBD2. From germline, CDR1 is SGHRS and CDR2 YFSETQ. CDR3 length: 16 residues. The J segment lost 1 base and the V segment lost 1 base, leaving 4 bases of the junction unmatched. The CDR3 nucleotides are TGCGCCAGCAGCTTGAGTCTAGCGGGAGTCCAAGAGACCCAGTACTTC. It encodes CASSLSLAGVQETQYF.

This sequence joins TRBV7-2 and TRBJ1-1; D may be TRBD1 (5 bases). Germline values: CDR1 SGHTA, CDR2 FQGNSA. V was trimmed by 6 bases and J by 2 bases, leaving 13 bases between them. CDR3 length equals 14 residues. The CDR3 here is CASRSRVGNTEAFF. The CDR3 DNA is TGTGCCAGCAGAAGCAGGGTCGGAAACACTGAAGCTTTCTTT.

This clone came up a few times. The chain couples TRBV15 to TRBJ2-7; 14 bases align to TRBD2. CDR1 and CDR2 (germline): LNHNV, YYDKDF (reference sequence). CDR3 length: 16 residues. J was trimmed by 4 bases and V by 1 base; bases with no gene match: 3. The CDR3 region has the DNA TGTGCCACCAGCAGAGGAGGGACTAGCGGGAGTTACGAGCAGTACTTC. This sequence encodes CATSRGGTSGSYEQYF.

The rearrangement joins TRBV27 to TRBJ1-1; D may be TRBD1 (5 bases). Germline-derived CDR1 and CDR2 are MNHEY and SMNVEV (reference sequence). V lost 5 bases, J lost 1 base, and 11 bases lay in between. The CDR3 length is 14 residues. CDR3 loop: CASSERTKNTEAFF. The CDR3 DNA sequence: TGTGCCAGCAGTGAACGGACAAAGAACACTGAAGCTTTCTTT.

This clone was seen a handful of times. The J gene is TRBJ2-1, the V gene TRBV7-3; 8 bases align to TRBD2. The CDR3 has 15 residues. The trim removed 1 base at V and 8 bases at J, leaving 7 bases unmatched. Germline lookup yields CDR1 SGHTA and CDR2 FQGTGA. CDR3 bases: TGTGCCAGCAGCTTAATGTCGGGAGGGCCGGATGAGCAGTTCTTC. Encoded protein: CASSLMSGGPDEQFF.

The table lists this clone with a few counts. This rearrangement joins TRBV7-9 to TRBJ1-2; 8 bases are shared with TRBD1. This CDR3 region has 15 residues. Germline V CDR1 and CDR2: SEHNR, FQNEAQ (reference sequence). V lost 5 bases to trimming and J lost 0 bases; unmatched junction nucleotides: 5. CDR3 bases: TGTGCCAGCAGCGGAGGGACAGGCCCTAACTATGGCTACACCTTC. This sequence encodes CASSGGTGPNYGYTF.

This clone was detected only a few times. The rearrangement joins TRBV19 to TRBJ2-7; D is possibly TRBD1 (6 bases). CDR3 size: 16 residues. Deletions cut 4 bases from V and 0 bases from J, with 16 bases between. Germline V lookup: CDR1 LNHDA, CDR2 SQIVND (reference sequence). The CDR3 DNA reads TGTGCCAGTAGTACTACGGGACAAGGGATCTCCTACGAGCAGTACTTC. This codes for CASSTTGQGISYEQYF.

The V gene is TRBV9, the J gene TRBJ1-1, with 8 bases that match TRBD1. The CDR3 is made up of 15 amino acids. The V gene's germline CDR1 is SGDLS and CDR2 YYNGEE. V trimming: 4 bases; J trimming: 4 bases; junction bases outside the gene matches: 9. This chain's CDR3 is CASSPQGQVSTEAFF. CDR3 DNA: TGTGCCAGCAGCCCTCAGGGACAGGTGAGCACTGAAGCTTTCTTT.